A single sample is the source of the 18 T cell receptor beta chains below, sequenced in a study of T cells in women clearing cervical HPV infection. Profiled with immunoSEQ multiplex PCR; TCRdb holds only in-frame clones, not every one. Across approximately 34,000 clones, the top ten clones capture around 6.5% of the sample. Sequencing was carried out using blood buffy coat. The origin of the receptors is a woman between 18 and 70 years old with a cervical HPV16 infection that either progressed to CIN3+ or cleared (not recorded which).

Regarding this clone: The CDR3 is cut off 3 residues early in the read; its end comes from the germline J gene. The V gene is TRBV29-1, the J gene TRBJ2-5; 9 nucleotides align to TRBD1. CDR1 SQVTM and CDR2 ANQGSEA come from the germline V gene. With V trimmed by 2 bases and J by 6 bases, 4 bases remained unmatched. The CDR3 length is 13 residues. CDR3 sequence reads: CSVEPDRGKTQYF. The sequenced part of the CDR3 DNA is TGCAGCGTTGAACCGGACAGGGGAAAGACC. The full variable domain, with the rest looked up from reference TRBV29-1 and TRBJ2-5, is SAVISQKPSRDICQRGTSLTIQCQVDSQVTMMFWYRQQPGQSLTLIATANQGSEATYESGFVIDKFPISRPNLTFSTLTVSNMSPEDSSIYLCSVEPDRGKTQYFGPGTRLLVL.

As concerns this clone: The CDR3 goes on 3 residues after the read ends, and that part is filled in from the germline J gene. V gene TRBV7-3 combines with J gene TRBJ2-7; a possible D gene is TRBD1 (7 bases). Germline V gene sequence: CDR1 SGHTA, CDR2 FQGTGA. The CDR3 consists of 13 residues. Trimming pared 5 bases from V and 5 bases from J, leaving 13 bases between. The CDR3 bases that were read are TGTGCCAGCAGCCCTGACAGGGAGGACGAG. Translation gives CASSPDREDE. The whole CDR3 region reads CASSPDREDEQYF. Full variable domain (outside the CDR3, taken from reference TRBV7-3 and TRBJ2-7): GAGVSQTPSNKVTEKGKYVELRCDPISGHTALYWYRQSLGQGPEFLIYFQGTGAADDSGLPNDRFFAVRPEGSVSTLKIQRTERGDSAVYLCASSPDREDEQYFGPGTRLTVT.

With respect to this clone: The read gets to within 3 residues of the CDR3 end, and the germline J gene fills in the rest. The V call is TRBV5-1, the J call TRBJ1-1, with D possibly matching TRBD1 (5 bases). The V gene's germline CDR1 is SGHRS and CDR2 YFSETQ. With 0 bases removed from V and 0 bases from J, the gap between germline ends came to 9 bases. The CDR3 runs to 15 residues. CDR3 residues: CASSLGGEMNTEAFF. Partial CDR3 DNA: TGCGCCAGCAGCTTGGGGGGGGAAATGAACACTGAA.

CDR3 region: CASSLGDRDEKLFF. The part of the CDR3 DNA that was read is TGTGCCAGCAGCTTAGGGGACAGGGACGAAAAA. The chain carries TRBV13 and TRBJ1-4, with 8 positions matching TRBD1. The CDR3 end is not reached by the read, which stops 3 residues before it; the germline J gene fills it in. V lost 0 bases, J lost 8 bases, and 2 bases stayed unmatched. Germline values: CDR1 PRHDT, CDR2 FYEKMQ (reference sequence). This CDR3 contains 14 residues.

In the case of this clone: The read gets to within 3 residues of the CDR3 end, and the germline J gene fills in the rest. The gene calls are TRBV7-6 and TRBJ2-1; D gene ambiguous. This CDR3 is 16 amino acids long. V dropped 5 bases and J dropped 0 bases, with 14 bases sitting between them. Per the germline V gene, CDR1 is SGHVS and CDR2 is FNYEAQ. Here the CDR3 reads CASSTRPKSSYNEQFF. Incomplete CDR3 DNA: TGTGCCAGCAGCACCCGCCCTAAAAGCTCCTACAATGAG.

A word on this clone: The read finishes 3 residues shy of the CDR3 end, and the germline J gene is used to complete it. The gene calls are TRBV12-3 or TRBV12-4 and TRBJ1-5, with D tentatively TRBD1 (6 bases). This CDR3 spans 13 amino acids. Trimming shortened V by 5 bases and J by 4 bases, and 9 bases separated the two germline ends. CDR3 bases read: TGTGCCAGCAGTCCGGACAGAAATCAGCCC. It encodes CASSPDRNQP. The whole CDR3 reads CASSPDRNQPQHF.

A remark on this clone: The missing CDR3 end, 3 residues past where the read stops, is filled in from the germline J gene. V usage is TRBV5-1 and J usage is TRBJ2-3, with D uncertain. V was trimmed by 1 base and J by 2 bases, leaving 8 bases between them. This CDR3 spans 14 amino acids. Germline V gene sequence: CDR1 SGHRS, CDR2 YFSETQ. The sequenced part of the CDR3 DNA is TGCGCCAGCAGCTTGTCGGCGGTCACAGATACG. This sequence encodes CASSLSAVTDT. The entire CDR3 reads CASSLSAVTDTQYF.

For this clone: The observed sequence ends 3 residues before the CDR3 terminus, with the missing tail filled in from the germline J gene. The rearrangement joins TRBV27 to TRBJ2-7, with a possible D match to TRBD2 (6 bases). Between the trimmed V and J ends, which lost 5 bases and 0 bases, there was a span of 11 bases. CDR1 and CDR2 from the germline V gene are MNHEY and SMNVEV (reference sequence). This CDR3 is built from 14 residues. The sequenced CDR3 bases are TGTGCCAGCAGTCCGCGGGGTTTCTCCTACGAG. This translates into CASSPRGFSYE. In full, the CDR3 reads CASSPRGFSYEQYF.

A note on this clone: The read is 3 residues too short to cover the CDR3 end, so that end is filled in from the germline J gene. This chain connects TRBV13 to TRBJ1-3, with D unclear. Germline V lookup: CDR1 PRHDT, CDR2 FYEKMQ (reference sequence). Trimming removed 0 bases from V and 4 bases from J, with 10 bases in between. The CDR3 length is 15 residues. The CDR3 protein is CASSLGEVSGNTIYF. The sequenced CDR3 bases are TGTGCCAGCAGCTTAGGAGAGGTTTCGGGAAACACC.

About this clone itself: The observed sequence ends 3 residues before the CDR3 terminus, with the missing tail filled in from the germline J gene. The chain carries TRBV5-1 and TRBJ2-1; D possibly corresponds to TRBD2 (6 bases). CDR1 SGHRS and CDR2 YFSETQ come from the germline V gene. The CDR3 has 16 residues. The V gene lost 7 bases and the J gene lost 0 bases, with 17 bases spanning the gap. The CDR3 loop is CASSPLGGLSYNEQFF. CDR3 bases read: TGCGCCAGCTCCCCCCTTGGAGGGCTCTCCTACAATGAG.

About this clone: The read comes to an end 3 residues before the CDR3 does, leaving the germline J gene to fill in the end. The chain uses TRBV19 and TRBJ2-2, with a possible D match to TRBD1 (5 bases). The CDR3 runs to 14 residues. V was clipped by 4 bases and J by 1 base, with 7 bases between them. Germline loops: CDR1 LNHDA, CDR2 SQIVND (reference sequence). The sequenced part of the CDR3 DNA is TGTGCCAGTAGTACCGACAGGAACACCGGGGAG. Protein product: CASSTDRNTGE. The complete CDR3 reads CASSTDRNTGELFF.

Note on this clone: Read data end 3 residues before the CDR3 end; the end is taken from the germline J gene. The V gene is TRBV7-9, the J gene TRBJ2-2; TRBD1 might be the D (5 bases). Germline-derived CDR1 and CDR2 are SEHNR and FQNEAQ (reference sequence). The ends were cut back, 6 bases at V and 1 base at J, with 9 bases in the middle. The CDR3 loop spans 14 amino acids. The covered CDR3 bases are TGTGCCAGCAGACCAGGACAGAACACCGGGGAG. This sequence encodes CASRPGQNTGE. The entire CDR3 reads CASRPGQNTGELFF.

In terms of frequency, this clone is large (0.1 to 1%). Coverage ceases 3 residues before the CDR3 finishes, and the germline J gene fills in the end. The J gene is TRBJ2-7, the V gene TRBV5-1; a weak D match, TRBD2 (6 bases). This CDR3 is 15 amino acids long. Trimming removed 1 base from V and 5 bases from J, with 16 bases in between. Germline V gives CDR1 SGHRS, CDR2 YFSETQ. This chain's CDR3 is CASSLLSGRQNEQYF. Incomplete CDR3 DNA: TGCGCCAGCAGCTTGTTGTCAGGGAGGCAGAACGAG.

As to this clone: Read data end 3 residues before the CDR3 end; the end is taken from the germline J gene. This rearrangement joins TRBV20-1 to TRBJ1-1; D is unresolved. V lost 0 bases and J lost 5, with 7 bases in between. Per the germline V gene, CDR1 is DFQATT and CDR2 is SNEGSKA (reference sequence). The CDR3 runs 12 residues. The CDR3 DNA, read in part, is TGCAGTGCTAGAGATCAGGTAACTGAA. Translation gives CSARDQVTE. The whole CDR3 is CSARDQVTEAFF.

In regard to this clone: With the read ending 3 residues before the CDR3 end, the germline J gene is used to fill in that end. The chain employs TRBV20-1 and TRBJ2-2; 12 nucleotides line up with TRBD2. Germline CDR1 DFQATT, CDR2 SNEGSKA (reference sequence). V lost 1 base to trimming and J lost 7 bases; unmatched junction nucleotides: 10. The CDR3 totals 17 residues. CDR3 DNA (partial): TGCAGTGCTAGAGGTGAAGGACTAGCGGGATTCAACGGGGAG. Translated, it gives CSARGEGLAGFNGE. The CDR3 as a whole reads CSARGEGLAGFNGELFF.

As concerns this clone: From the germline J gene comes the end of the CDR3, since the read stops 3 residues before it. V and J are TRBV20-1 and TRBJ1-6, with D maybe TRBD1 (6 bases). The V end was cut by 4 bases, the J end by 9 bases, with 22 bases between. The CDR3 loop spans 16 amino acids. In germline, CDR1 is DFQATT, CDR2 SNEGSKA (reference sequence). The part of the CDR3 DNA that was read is TGCAGTGCTACCCGGTCCGGGACAAAGAGAGGTTCACCC. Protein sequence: CSATRSGTKRGSP. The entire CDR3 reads CSATRSGTKRGSPLHF.

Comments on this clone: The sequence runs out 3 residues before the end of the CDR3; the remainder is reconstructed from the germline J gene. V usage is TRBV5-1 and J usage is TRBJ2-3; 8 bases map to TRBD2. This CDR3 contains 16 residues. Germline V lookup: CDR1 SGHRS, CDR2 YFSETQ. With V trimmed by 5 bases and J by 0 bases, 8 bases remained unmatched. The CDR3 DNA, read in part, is TGCGCCAGCAGTAGCGGGATAGATACTAGCACAGATACG. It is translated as CASSSGIDTSTDT. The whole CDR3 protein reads CASSSGIDTSTDTQYF.

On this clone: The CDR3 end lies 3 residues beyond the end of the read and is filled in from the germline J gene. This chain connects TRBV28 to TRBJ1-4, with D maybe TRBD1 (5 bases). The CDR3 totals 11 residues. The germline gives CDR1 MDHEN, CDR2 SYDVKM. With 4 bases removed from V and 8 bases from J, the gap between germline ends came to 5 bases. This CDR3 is CASSYREKLFF. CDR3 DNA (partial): TGTGCCAGCAGTTACAGGGAAAAA.